What follows describes a single T cell receptor (beta chain). Which antigen it targets is not known. Within one base of it there is no much larger clone, and no base qualities were kept. This sample is drawn from a study of blood T cell repertoires in COVID-19 (dated by TCRdb to 2018 to 2020). Looking at the study overall: Samples from collaborators originated in the United States, Italy and Spain and spanned both the acute and convalescent phases of COVID-19. Where available, HLA class I and class II types were taken from metadata supplied by the sample provider and were not determined by assay-based typing. Subjects who had been exposed to COVID-19, were actively infected with it, or had recovered from it provided the deeply sampled blood TCRbeta repertoires that made up the dataset. Samples were obtained from the ongoing ImmuneRACE study (first 160 participants) and from about 1,300 subjects provided by 6 global collaborators. The prospective study material was composed of cDNA or gDNA derived from T cells, B-cell-depleted T cells, or PBMCs. A freely available public database, intended as a resource for researchers studying the immune response to SARS-CoV-2, is where the repertoires were released. A de-identified subject ID, COVID-19 status, age in years and sex were almost always included in the sample metadata. The full study reports these points: How much clinical and demographic metadata was included differed by source and by participant, and the metadata was provided uncurated.

The immunoSEQ Assay, a bias-controlled multiplex PCR, was used to amplify TCRbeta CDR3 regions from genomic DNA. From the authors' description of their analysis: Within the assay, amplification of reference gene primers was used to estimate how many nucleated cells each sample contained. Sequence reads were collapsed and filtered to measure the absolute abundance of every unique TCRbeta CDR3 rearrangement. For each sample, productive Simpson clonality was calculated as the square root of Simpson's diversity index over productive rearrangements. TCRdb took over this immuneACCESS table, retaining in-frame rearrangements with V and J assigned. Such tables are incomplete; in checked studies, under half of the missing clones stem from an unresolved V gene, and the remainder is unexplained. The D gene and trimming were derived from the DNA, and the V and J assignments and clone size from that table. Within this sample are a few hundred thousand clones, with almost 90% of them counted one time only. The ten biggest clones cover approximately 4% of the sample.

Participants in the prospective study were enrolled through a virtual design, were aged 18 to 89 years, and lived in some 24 United States geographic areas. To assign participants to cohorts, the prospective study relied on clinical history that participants themselves reported in a screening survey and a study questionnaire. Mobile phlebotomists in the prospective study collected whole blood, serum and a nasopharyngeal or oropharyngeal swab from every participant. Over a roughly two-month period, participants in the prospective study had the option of providing additional blood draws and questionnaires. Before DNA extraction, blood samples from the prospective study were shipped at room temperature or frozen. From the cysteine up to the phenylalanine, the CDR3 has a length of 13 residues. Just the 39-base CDR3 DNA is kept, in frame starting at base 1. V is pared back by 8 bases and J by 1 base, with 12 bases lying between the germline termini. The germline V gene provides CDR1 MDHEN and CDR2 SYDVKM.

Recombination joined TRBV28 with TRBJ2-7; the D region possibly corresponds to TRBD2 (5 bases align). The receptor was derived from a woman aged 18-29 years with acute COVID-19. Sequenced material: PBMCs or T cells enriched from blood (not recorded which). For the CDR3, the sequence is CASLEGGSYEQYF. The nucleotide sequence reads TGTGCCAGCTTAGAGGGCGGGTCCTACGAGCAGTACTTC.